This TCR beta chain was sequenced for a study of shared clonotypes between healthy human individuals. Only in-frame clones appear in the TCRdb table, and some are missing; sequencing was by immunoSEQ multiplex PCR. This sample yields around 1.9 million clones, of which 80% to 95% are seen a single time; around 1.7% belongs to the top ten. Naive CD8 populations comprised CD45RO-negative cells positively selected for CCR7, excluding terminally differentiated effector memory CD45RA+ cells. The CDR3 runs 14 residues. Trimming shortened V by 0 bases and J by 4 bases, and 9 bases separated the two germline ends. Germline loops: CDR1 MNHEY, CDR2 SMNVEV (reference sequence). As regards this clone: As yet, its antigen is unknown. Other DNA sequences of this sample code for an identical CDR3.

Whole-study results and caveats: Among non-shared clonotypes, generation probabilities were lower than among those shared by all four donors.

The sequenced sample was naive CD8+ T cells from PBMCs. This chain links TRBV27 with TRBJ1-1; D uncertain. The TCR sequence derives from a man between 18 and 35 years old in good health. Some clones in this sample may be carry-over from other donors' samples. CDR3 in DNA: TGTGCCAGCAGTTTATCGGGGTACGGCACTGAAGCTTTCTTT. This gives the protein CASSLSGYGTEAFF.